The 18 T cell receptor beta chains listed next were all sequenced from one sample in a study of beta chain features in type 1 diabetes. General study points: TCRB CDR3s from Type 1 diabetes patients were moderately but significantly shorter in all four CD4+ subsets.

Investigators reverse transcribed all isolated RNA, so they sequenced expressed TCRB transcripts. Data came from immunoSEQ multiplex PCR; TCRdb stores just in-frame clones and leaves some out. The sample holds some 190,000 clones, approximately 7.8% seen once. Their specific antigens are unknown. Sequenced material: central memory CD4+ T cells from blood. These receptors were obtained from a woman aged 40 to 55 with type 1 diabetes.

The chain combines TRBV7-8 with TRBJ2-7; D not resolved. Germline V gene sequence: CDR1 SGHVS, CDR2 FQNEAQ. The CDR3 contains 15 residues. V was pared by 4 bases and J by 0 bases, with 13 bases between. The CDR3 reads CASSSRRLSSYEQYF. As DNA, the CDR3 is TGTGCCAGCAGCTCGCGCCGACTGAGCTCCTACGAGCAGTACTTC.

V and J are TRBV4-1 and TRBJ2-1, with 9 bases that match TRBD1. Germline-derived CDR1 and CDR2 are MGHRA and YSYEKL. The CDR3 consists of 17 residues. Trimming took 4 bases from V and 7 from J; bases not matched to a gene: 14. CDR3 in DNA: TGCGCCAGCAGCCTCGCCCAGGGACAGGGACGTTCAAATGAGCAGTTCTTC. It encodes CASSLAQGQGRSNEQFF.

V usage is TRBV30 and J usage is TRBJ1-4; 9 bases match TRBD1. The junction had 11 bases not matched to a gene; V was cut back by 1 base and J by 8 bases. CDR1 and CDR2 (germline): GTSNPN, SVGIG (reference sequence). CDR3 length: 16 residues. In DNA, the CDR3 is TGTGCCTGGAGTGGCCGGACAGGGGTACCAGGGGAAAAACTGTTTTTT. This sequence encodes CAWSGRTGVPGEKLFF.

The sample holds a few counts of this clone. The chain is built from TRBV28 and TRBJ2-1, with D tentatively TRBD2 (5 bases). The CDR3 has 15 residues. Germline CDR1 is MDHEN and CDR2 is SYDVKM. The V end lost 6 bases, the J end lost 4 bases, and 16 bases lay between the germline ends. CDR3: CASSPPGRAYNEQFF. The CDR3 DNA follows: TGTGCCAGCAGCCCCCCGGGAAGGGCGTACAATGAGCAGTTCTTC.

This chain uses TRBV4-1 with TRBJ1-5; D uncertain. The CDR3 is made up of 18 amino acids. Per the germline V gene, CDR1 is MGHRA and CDR2 is YSYEKL. The V end lost 5 bases, the J end lost 2 bases, and 22 bases lay between the germline ends. CDR3 sequence reads: CASSYGPSPMEGNQPQHF. CDR3 DNA sequence: TGCGCCAGCAGCTACGGACCTAGCCCAATGGAGGGCAATCAGCCCCAGCATTTT.

This clone was observed a few times. This chain connects TRBV5-6 to TRBJ1-1; 9 nucleotides align to TRBD1. The J segment lost 10 bases and the V segment lost 3 bases, leaving 4 bases of the junction unmatched. Looked up from germline, CDR1 is SGHDT and CDR2 is YYEEEE. This CDR3 is 12 amino acids long. CDR3 sequence: CASSSPGQGAFF. In DNA form, the CDR3 reads TGTGCCAGCAGCTCCCCGGGACAGGGAGCTTTCTTT.

The sample holds many counts of this clone. This chain connects TRBV28 to TRBJ1-2; D is unresolved. The V end was cut by 5 bases, the J end by 2 bases, with 6 bases between. The germline gives CDR1 MDHEN, CDR2 SYDVKM. The CDR3 is made up of 12 amino acids. The CDR3 protein is CASSPSNYGYTF. CDR3 DNA sequence: TGTGCCAGCAGTCCCTCGAACTATGGCTACACCTTC.

This clone was counted between two and nine times. The chain uses TRBV29-1 and TRBJ2-1; 11 bases match TRBD2. Trimming cost V 2 bases and J 5 bases; bases outside gene matches: 11. Germline CDR1 and CDR2: SQVTM and ANQGSEA. This CDR3 region has 17 residues. In DNA form, the CDR3 reads TGCAGCGTTGAATCGCGTAGCGGGAGGGCTAGGAACAATGAGCAGTTCTTC. Protein product: CSVESRSGRARNNEQFF.

This clone was detected only a few times. The chain uses TRBV29-1 and TRBJ2-3, with a weak D call TRBD1 (7 bases). Trimming took off 4 bases at V and 3 bases at J, with 14 bases between the two ends. Germline V lookup: CDR1 SQVTM, CDR2 ANQGSEA. CDR3 size: 14 residues. The CDR3 DNA sequence: TGCAGCGTTGCACAGGGGAGGAGGACAGATACGCAGTATTTT. Its protein is CSVAQGRRTDTQYF.

The rearrangement joins TRBV7-2 to TRBJ2-4; 10 bases line up with TRBD2. This CDR3 comprises 15 residues. The germline V gene has CDR1 SGHTA and CDR2 FQGNSA. Trimming at V came to 1 base and at J to 10 bases, leaving 7 bases not matched to a gene. Here the CDR3 DNA reads TGTGCCAGCAGCTTAGGGAGTCTAGCGGGAGATATTCAGTACTTC. As protein: CASSLGSLAGDIQYF.

The table lists this clone with a few counts. This CDR3 is CSVVVGAGAGNTIYF. The DNA for the CDR3 is TGCAGCGTTGTTGTCGGGGCAGGGGCTGGAAACACCATATATTTT. The chain joins TRBV29-1 to TRBJ1-3, with D possibly TRBD1 on 6 matching bases. The CDR3 consists of 15 residues. V gave up 4 bases and J gave up 2 bases, with 15 bases separating them. Germline V gene data show CDR1 as SQVTM and CDR2 as ANQGSEA.

This clone has just a few counts. J is TRBJ2-1 and V is TRBV27, with 9 positions matching TRBD1. J lost 5 bases, V lost 7 bases, and 9 bases had no gene match. CDR3 length equals 15 residues. Germline CDR1 reads MNHEY; CDR2 reads SMNVEV (reference sequence). Here the CDR3 DNA reads TGTGCCAGCACCGACGGGACAGGGAGGCACAATGAGCAGTTCTTC. This sequence encodes CASTDGTGRHNEQFF.

This clone was observed a few times. The J gene is TRBJ2-1, the V gene TRBV10-3; 15 bases align to TRBD2. Germline trimming cut 9 bases from V and 6 bases from J; bases unmatched to any gene: 6. This CDR3 is built from 15 residues. Germline V gene lookup returns CDR1 ENHRY and CDR2 SYGVKD. CDR3 DNA sequence: TGTGCCATTGGGGGACTAGCGGGAGGTGCCAATGAGCAGTTCTTC. This sequence encodes CAIGGLAGGANEQFF.

The chain is built from TRBV6-1 and TRBJ1-6; TRBD1 matches at 7 bases. Looked up from germline, CDR1 is MNHNS and CDR2 is SASEGT. V shed 5 bases, J shed 5 bases, and the junction held 6 bases outside the gene matches. The CDR3 extends over 15 amino acids. The CDR3 spells CASSMRQGNNSPLHF. The CDR3 DNA sequence: TGTGCCAGCAGTATGAGACAGGGCAATAATTCACCCCTCCACTTT.

With regard to this clone: This sample includes further DNA sequences coding for the same CDR3. V gene TRBV19 combines with J gene TRBJ1-5; no clear D. Germline assignment: CDR1 LNHDA and CDR2 SQIVND (reference sequence). The V gene lost 3 bases and the J gene lost 7 bases, with 10 bases spanning the gap. The CDR3 consists of 13 residues. The chain's CDR3 is CASSIGEEQPQHF. Here the CDR3 DNA reads TGTGCCAGTAGTATCGGGGAAGAGCAGCCCCAGCATTTT.

The rearrangement joins TRBV5-1 to TRBJ1-1; D possibly corresponds to TRBD1 (6 bases). Looked up from germline, CDR1 is SGHRS and CDR2 is YFSETQ. V lost 1 base, J lost 5 bases, and 12 bases lay in between. The CDR3 runs to 14 residues. The CDR3 is CASSLMAGDTEAFF. CDR3 nucleotide sequence: TGCGCCAGCAGCTTGATGGCAGGGGATACTGAAGCTTTCTTT.

This clone was counted a few times. V is TRBV28 and J is TRBJ1-2; D not certain. Trimming took 3 bases from V and 7 from J, leaving 9 bases between them. The CDR3 loop spans 12 amino acids. Germline V gives CDR1 MDHEN, CDR2 SYDVKM. CDR3 sequence: CASSFSSGGYTF. The CDR3 DNA follows: TGTGCCAGCAGTTTCTCCAGTGGTGGCTACACCTTC.

This clone was detected a few times. V gene TRBV27 combines with J gene TRBJ2-7; D uncertain. Trimming shortened V by 0 bases and J by 6 bases, and 9 bases separated the two germline ends. This CDR3 has 13 amino acids. Germline CDR1 MNHEY, CDR2 SMNVEV (reference sequence). The CDR3 bases are TGTGCCAGCAGTTTATCGCCCAGATCCGAGCAGTACTTC. Translation: CASSLSPRSEQYF.